This T cell receptor beta chain was identified in a study of blood T cell repertoires in COVID-19. Authors' data handling: Reference gene primer amplification gave estimated nucleated cell counts. Clones were read by immunoSEQ multiplex PCR, and TCRdb kept only the in-frame ones, dropping some. That table supplies the V and J calls and clone size; D and trimming were determined from the DNA. This table has over 200,000 clones, around 88% appearing once. V lost 6 bases and J 2 bases, leaving 10 bases between the germline ends. Germline loops: CDR1 MNHEY, CDR2 SVGAGI. There are 13 residues in the CDR3. The chain employs TRBV6-5 and TRBJ2-5, with a weak D call TRBD1 (5 bases). Sequenced: peripheral blood. This receptor was taken from a woman under 40 who had recovered from COVID-19. CDR3 amino acids: CASSYDRQETQYF. The CDR3 DNA reads TGTGCCAGCAGCTACGACAGACAAGAGACCCAGTACTTC.